These T cell receptor beta chains were read from a single sample in a study of shared clonotypes between healthy human individuals. TCRdb keeps only in-frame clones here, not all; method: immunoSEQ multiplex PCR. Among around 2,100,000 clones, roughly 95% were seen once, and the ten largest hold roughly 1%. The specimen sequenced was naive CD8+ T cells sorted from blood. These receptors all come from a man aged 18 to 29 in good health. Each CDR3 is given with its conserved first and last residue. The D gene is left open where the match is weak. The size entry is marked missing in some rows and otherwise reads once, few, many or a size class.

V gene	J gene	clone size	D gene	CDR3 DNA	CDR3 protein
TRBV27	TRBJ2-5	-	-	TGTGCCAGCAGTTTATTGCAGGGAAGAGCAGAGACCCAGTACTTC	CASSLLQGRAETQYF
TRBV13	TRBJ2-7	once	TRBD2	TGTGCCAGCAGCTACAGCGGGAGAGGGGACGAGCAGTACTTC	CASSYSGRGDEQYF
TRBV9	TRBJ1-2	-	TRBD1	TGTGCCAGCAGCCCATCCGGGACAGAATTATATGGCTACACCTTC	CASSPSGTELYGYTF
TRBV6-6	TRBJ2-2	-	-	TGTGCCAGCAGTATCAACAGGGATCCGAACACCGGGGAGCTGTTTTTT	CASSINRDPNTGELFF
TRBV30	TRBJ1-1	once	-	TGTGCCTGGAGTGTCGCGGGGAACACTGAAGCTTTCTTT	CAWSVAGNTEAFF
TRBV4-3	TRBJ2-2	-	-	TGCGCCAGCAGCCAAGATGTATGGGGAGGGAACACCGGGGAGCTGTTTTTT	CASSQDVWGGNTGELFF
TRBV4-1	TRBJ2-7	-	-	TGCGCCAGCAGCCAAGTAGAGGGCTCCGAGCAGTACTTC	CASSQVEGSEQYF
TRBV7-2	TRBJ2-3	-	-	TGTGCCAGCAGCTTATTTGACGGAAGCACAGATACGCAGTATTTT	CASSLFDGSTDTQYF
TRBV28	TRBJ1-3	-	-	TGTGCCAGCACCATCGACAGTTTCTCTGGAAACACCATATATTTT	CASTIDSFSGNTIYF
TRBV7-8	TRBJ2-5	-	TRBD2	TGTGCCAGCAGCTCCCGACTAGCGGGAGCGCAAGAGACCCAGTACTTC	CASSSRLAGAQETQYF